The sequence of this T cell receptor (beta chain) was determined in a study of blood T cell repertoires in COVID-19. V shed 8 bases and J 0 bases; nucleotides not matched to a gene: 1. Germline lookup yields CDR1 SNHLY and CDR2 FYNNEI. CDR3 size: 13 residues. Authors' methods: Amplification of reference gene primers was used by the study to estimate nucleated cell counts. TCRdb's copy holds only in-frame clones and misses some; the assay was immunoSEQ multiplex PCR. V and J calls and clone size come straight from that table; D and trimming were deduced from the DNA. The sample records around 170,000 clones, 80% to 90% being singletons.

The source is a man between 18 and 29 years old who had recovered from COVID-19. The chain carries TRBV2 and TRBJ2-7, with 10 bases matching TRBD1. The sample was peripheral blood. The CDR3, as DNA: TGTGCCAGCGGACAGGGGGTCTCCTACGAGCAGTACTTC. Translation gives CASGQGVSYEQYF. Full variable domain (rest looked up from reference TRBV2 and TRBJ2-7): EPEVTQTPSHQVTQMGQEVILRCVPISNHLYFYWYRQILGQKVEFLVSFYNNEISEKSEIFDDQFSVERPDGSNFTLKIRSTKLEDSAMYFCASGQGVSYEQYFGPGTRLTVT.